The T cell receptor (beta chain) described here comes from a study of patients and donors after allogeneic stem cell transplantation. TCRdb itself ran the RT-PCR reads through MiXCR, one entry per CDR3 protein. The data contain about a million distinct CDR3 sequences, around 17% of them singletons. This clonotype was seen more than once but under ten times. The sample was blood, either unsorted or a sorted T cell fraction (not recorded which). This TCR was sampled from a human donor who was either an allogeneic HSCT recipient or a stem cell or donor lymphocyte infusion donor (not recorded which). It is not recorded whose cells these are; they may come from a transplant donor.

The CDR3 bases are TGTGCCAGCAGGCCCGGGGGCAACGAGCAGTACTTC. This gives the protein CASRPGGNEQYF. V is TRBV12-3 or TRBV12-4 and J is TRBJ2-7; D may correspond to TRBD1 or TRBD2 (6 bases each). The V end lost 6 bases, the J end lost 5 bases, and 11 bases lay between the germline ends. The CDR3 has 12 amino acids.